The present TCR beta chain was sequenced within a study of cytomegalovirus exposure and HLA in healthy donors. Overall study: Early on, a data release was issued that held tens of millions of unique TCRs from HLA-typed donors. Study observations and caveats: Several of the most significant clusters appeared, in a later analysis, to be linked to common viral pathogens.

This clone was seen just once. The antigen remains undetermined. Germline and junction disagree at one end, which may indicate a read error. Germline CDR1 and CDR2: SEHNR and FQNEAQ (reference sequence). This CDR3 is built from 14 residues. The PCR made use of 60 Vbeta and 13 Jbeta primers. Here immunoSEQ multiplex PCR was the method, and the copy in TCRdb shows in-frame clones only, minus some. The repertoire consists of 150,000 to 200,000 clones, with around 80% occurring once and the leading ten covering less than 2.5%. Sequences were obtained from PBMCs. The chain couples TRBV7-9 to TRBJ1-1; 8 bases agree with TRBD1. The TCR comes from a woman aged 45-65 years in good health and CMV-seronegative. The CDR3 bases are TGTTCCAGCAGCGCAGACAGGGGCGTTACTGAAGCTTTCTTT. Encoded protein: CSSSADRGVTEAFF.